The 6 T cell receptor beta chains given below trace back to one sample, sequenced in a study of neurological immune-mediated disorders. Via MiXCR, TCRdb re-called the 5' RACE reads, giving one row per CDR3 protein. Here the sample spans 59,000 or so distinct CDR3 sequences, 9.5% to 15% being singletons. Source material: PBMCs. The origin of the receptors is an older woman with HTLV-1-associated myelopathy (HAM/TSP).

The table lists this clonotype with a few counts. The rearrangement links TRBV3-1 to TRBJ2-7; the match to TRBD2 covers 10 bases. CDR1 LGHDT and CDR2 YNNKEL come from the germline V gene (reference sequence). V was pared by 3 bases and J by 6 bases, with 5 bases of the junction left unmatched. The CDR3 is made up of 14 amino acids. CDR3 coding DNA: TGTGCCAGCAGCCAGACTAGCGGGTCCCTCGAGCAGTACTTC. Amino acid sequence: CASSQTSGSLEQYF.

This clonotype was seen repeatedly, ten times or more. The chain carries TRBV5-1 and TRBJ2-7, with 13 nucleotides matching TRBD2. The CDR3 runs 15 residues. V gave up 4 bases and J gave up 3 bases; unmatched junction bases: 4. In germline, CDR1 is SGHRS, CDR2 YFSETQ. In nucleotides, the CDR3 is TGCGCCAGCAGCCGAGGGACTAGCGGGATCTACGAGCAGTACTTC. It codes for CASSRGTSGIYEQYF.

This clonotype was picked up a small number of times. This chain joins TRBV20-1 and TRBJ2-1; 10 bases are shared with TRBD1. V lost 0 bases to trimming and J lost 9 bases; unmatched junction nucleotides: 5. Germline loops: CDR1 DFQATT, CDR2 SNEGSKA (reference sequence). This CDR3 has 14 residues. The CDR3 coding sequence is TGCAGTGCTAGAGATTTGGGACAGGGGTTTGAGCAGTTCTTC. Amino acids: CSARDLGQGFEQFF.

This clonotype was counted many times. This chain uses TRBV20-1 with TRBJ2-3; TRBD2 might be the D (5 bases). This CDR3 comprises 15 residues. The germline V gene encodes CDR1 DFQATT and CDR2 SNEGSKA (reference sequence). V was shortened by 4 bases and J by 2 bases, with 16 bases between the two germline ends. The CDR3 reads CSAIGNLGNTDTQYF. Written as DNA, the CDR3 is TGCAGTGCTATAGGAAACCTCGGGAACACAGATACGCAGTATTTT.

This clonotype was counted ten times or more. The genes are TRBV11-2 and TRBJ2-6, with 10 bases fitting TRBD2. The CDR3 spans 19 residues. Germline V gene sequence: CDR1 SGHAT, CDR2 FQNNGV. V lost 1 base and J lost 3; bases outside the gene matches: 9. Here the CDR3 reads CASSLVFASGRGGANVLTF. CDR3 sequence (DNA): TGTGCCAGCAGCTTAGTGTTCGCTAGCGGGAGAGGTGGGGCCAACGTCCTGACTTTC.

This clonotype occurred many times. J is TRBJ2-7 and V is TRBV28; 9 bases fit TRBD2. Trimming at V came to 2 bases and at J to 4 bases, leaving 21 bases not matched to a gene. Looked up from germline, CDR1 is MDHEN and CDR2 is SYDVKM. The CDR3 sequence is 20 residues long. The CDR3 DNA is TGTGCCAGCAGTTTAATGTCCGGGACTAGCCTGGAGGGGGGGAGGTACGAGCAGTACTTC. The encoded protein is CASSLMSGTSLEGGRYEQYF.